Listed below are T cell receptor beta chains from one sample, sequenced in a study of cytomegalovirus exposure and HLA in healthy donors. Sequencing used immunoSEQ multiplex PCR; TCRdb keeps in-frame clones, though not all of them. The data show 150,000 to 250,000 clones, 80% to 85% seen once. Sample: PBMCs. The receptor source for this set is a woman between 45 and 65 years old in good health and CMV-seropositive. The conserved cysteine and the conserved F or W are not part of the CDR3 here.

V: TRBV6-6
J: TRBJ2-7
CDR3: ASSYSSGVMWEQY

V: TRBV7-9
J: TRBJ1-1
CDR3: ASSAQGYTEAF

V: TRBV6-5
J: TRBJ1-1
CDR3: ASTDGQLNTEAF

V: TRBV19
J: TRBJ1-1
CDR3: ASSASGQTFGAF

V: TRBV19
J: TRBJ2-1
CDR3: ASSQPPGTSGYYNEQF

V: TRBV12-5
J: TRBJ2-7
CDR3: ASGWRSGDHSYEQY

V: TRBV5-1
J: TRBJ2-2
CDR3: ASSWGTVNTGELF

V: TRBV28
J: TRBJ2-3
CDR3: ASSRRRDPGPDTQY

V: TRBV28
J: TRBJ2-1
CDR3: ASTLTSEITPAEEQF

V: TRBV6-1
J: TRBJ2-6
CDR3: ASSEYLSGANGLT

V: TRBV18
J: TRBJ1-4
CDR3: ASSPTEQGQFEKLF

V: TRBV5-1
J: TRBJ1-4
CDR3: ASSLGSVGNEKLF

V: TRBV7-9
J: TRBJ1-2
CDR3: SSSFPLNGYT

V: TRBV19
J: TRBJ1-1
CDR3: ASTRGDRANTEAF

V: TRBV6-5
J: TRBJ2-7
CDR3: ASSRDRDGYEQY

V: TRBV11-1
J: TRBJ2-7
CDR3: ASSLMADPTYEQY

V: TRBV28
J: TRBJ2-7
CDR3: ASSLGLAYEQY

V: TRBV6-5
J: TRBJ1-5
CDR3: ASSYSPAASNQPQH

V: TRBV4-1
J: TRBJ2-3
CDR3: ASSQSGRAGTDTQY

V: TRBV5-5
J: TRBJ1-2
CDR3: ASSLRDSYGYT

V: TRBV28
J: TRBJ2-1
CDR3: ASSLTGGANEQF

V: TRBV19
J: TRBJ1-5
CDR3: ATKGTINQPQH

V: TRBV5-1
J: TRBJ2-7
CDR3: ASSLGDRVRDPAYEQY

V: TRBV10-1
J: TRBJ2-7
CDR3: ASSSEDSYEQY

V: TRBV5-1
J: TRBJ2-7
CDR3: ASSTRGDYEQY

V: TRBV5-4
J: TRBJ2-1
CDR3: ASSGGGLVRTYNEQF

V: TRBV5-6
J: TRBJ2-1
CDR3: ASSRTGGSSYNEQF

V: TRBV6-1
J: TRBJ2-7
CDR3: ASSRAGDRGGQY

V: TRBV11-2
J: TRBJ1-6
CDR3: ASSAQQGLNSPLH

V: TRBV29-1
J: TRBJ2-5
CDR3: SVLRGSFQY

V: TRBV10-2
J: TRBJ1-6
CDR3: ASSTAQDSPLH

V: TRBV7-9
J: TRBJ1-5
CDR3: ASSQGIGNQPQH

V: TRBV6-1
J: TRBJ2-7
CDR3: ASSARGGADYEQY

V: TRBV27
J: TRBJ2-7
CDR3: ASSLRLPPSYEQY

V: TRBV7-6
J: TRBJ1-1
CDR3: ASSLRGGYEGEAF

V: TRBV18
J: TRBJ2-7
CDR3: ASSPRQGASYEQY

V: TRBV19
J: TRBJ2-1
CDR3: ASSIVGQGSIGEQF

V: TRBV5-4
J: TRBJ2-7
CDR3: ASTSYGGTGYSYEQY

V: TRBV6-1
J: TRBJ1-4
CDR3: ASSYSPGDEKLF

V: TRBV9
J: TRBJ2-3
CDR3: ASSVEGSGPQY

V: TRBV5-1
J: TRBJ2-7
CDR3: ASASGGTSSYEQY

V: TRBV29-1
J: TRBJ2-1
CDR3: SAGPGGSDGEQF

V: TRBV7-2
J: TRBJ2-1
CDR3: ASSLAGTSGTNEQF